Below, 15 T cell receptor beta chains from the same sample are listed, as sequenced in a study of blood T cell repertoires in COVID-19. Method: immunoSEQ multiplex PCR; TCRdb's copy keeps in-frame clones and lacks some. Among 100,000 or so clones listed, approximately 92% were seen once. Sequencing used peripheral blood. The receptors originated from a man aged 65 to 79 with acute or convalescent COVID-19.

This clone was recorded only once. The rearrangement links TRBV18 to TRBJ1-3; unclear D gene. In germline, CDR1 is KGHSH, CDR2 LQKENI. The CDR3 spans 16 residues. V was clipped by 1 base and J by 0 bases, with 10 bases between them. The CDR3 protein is CASSPLAQISGNTIYF. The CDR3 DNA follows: TGTGCCAGCTCACCACTAGCGCAGATCTCTGGAAACACCATATATTTT.

The CDR3 sequence: CASSYSGQGNYNEQFF. CDR3 nucleotide sequence: TGTGCCAGCAGTTACTCGGGACAAGGCAATTACAATGAGCAGTTCTTC. V is TRBV6-2 or TRBV6-3 and J is TRBJ2-1; weak D call: TRBD1 (6 bases). Germline CDR1 reads MNHEY; CDR2 reads SVGEGT. Trimming removed 0 bases from V and 4 bases from J, with 13 bases in between. The CDR3 has 16 residues.

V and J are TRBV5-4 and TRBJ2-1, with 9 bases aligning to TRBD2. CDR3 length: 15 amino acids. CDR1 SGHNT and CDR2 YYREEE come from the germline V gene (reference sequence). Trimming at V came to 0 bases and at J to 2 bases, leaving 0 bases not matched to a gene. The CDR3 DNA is TGTGCCAGCAGCTTGGGACTAGCGGCCTACAATGAGCAGTTCTTC. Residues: CASSLGLAAYNEQFF.

As DNA, the CDR3 is TGTGCCAGCTCACACGGGACAGATTACAATCAGCCCCAGCATTTT. As protein: CASSHGTDYNQPQHF. V and J are TRBV18 and TRBJ1-5; 7 nucleotides match TRBD1. CDR1 KGHSH and CDR2 LQKENI come from the germline V gene. This CDR3 spans 15 amino acids. Trimming took 4 bases from V and 3 from J; bases not matched to a gene: 6.

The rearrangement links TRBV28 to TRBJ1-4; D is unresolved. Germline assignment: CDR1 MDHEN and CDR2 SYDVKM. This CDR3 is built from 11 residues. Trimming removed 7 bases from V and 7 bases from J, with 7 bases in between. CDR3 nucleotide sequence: TGTGCCAGCAATCAGGCTGAAAAACTGTTTTTT. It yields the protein CASNQAEKLFF.

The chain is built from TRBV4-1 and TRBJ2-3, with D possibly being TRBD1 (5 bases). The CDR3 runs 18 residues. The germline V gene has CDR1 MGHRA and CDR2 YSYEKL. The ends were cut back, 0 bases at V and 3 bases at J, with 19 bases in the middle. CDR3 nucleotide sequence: TGCGCCAGCAGCCAAGAAGGCTATAGACAGTCAAATACAGATACGCAGTATTTT. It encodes CASSQEGYRQSNTDTQYF.

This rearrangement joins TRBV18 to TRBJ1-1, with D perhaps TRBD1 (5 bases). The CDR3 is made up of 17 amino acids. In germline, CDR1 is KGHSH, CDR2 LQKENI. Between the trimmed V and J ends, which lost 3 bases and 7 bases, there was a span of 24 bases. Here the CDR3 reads CASSPQGVDIRTSEAFF. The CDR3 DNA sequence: TGTGCCAGCTCACCCCAGGGTGTGGATATTCGAACGAGTGAAGCTTTCTTT. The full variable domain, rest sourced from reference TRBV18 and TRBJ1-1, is NAGVMQNPRHLVRRRGQEARLRCSPMKGHSHVYWYRQLPEEGLKFMVYLQKENIIDESGMPKERFSAEFPKEGPSILRIQQVVRGDSAAYFCASSPQGVDIRTSEAFFGQGTRLTVV.

The CDR3 DNA sequence: TGTGCCAGCAGCGGAGGGACGGCCAACTATGGCTACACCTTC. Translating it yields CASSGGTANYGYTF. This chain uses TRBV7-9 with TRBJ1-2; the D gene is possibly TRBD1 (5 bases). The germline gives CDR1 SEHNR, CDR2 FQNEAQ (reference sequence). The V and J ends lost 5 bases and 2 bases respectively, with 12 bases between them. The CDR3 totals 14 residues.

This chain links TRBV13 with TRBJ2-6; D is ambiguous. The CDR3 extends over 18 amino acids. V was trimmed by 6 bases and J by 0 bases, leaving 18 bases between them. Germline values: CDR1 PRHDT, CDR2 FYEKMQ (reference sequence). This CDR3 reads CASRESYTGFSGANVLTF. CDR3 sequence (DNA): TGTGCCAGCAGAGAGTCATATACCGGGTTCTCTGGGGCCAACGTCCTGACTTTC.

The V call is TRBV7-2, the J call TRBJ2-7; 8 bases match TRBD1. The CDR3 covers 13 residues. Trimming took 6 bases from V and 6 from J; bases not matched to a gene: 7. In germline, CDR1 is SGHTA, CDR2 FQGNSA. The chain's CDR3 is CASRSDRGGEQYF. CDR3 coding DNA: TGTGCCAGCAGATCCGACAGGGGTGGCGAGCAGTACTTC.

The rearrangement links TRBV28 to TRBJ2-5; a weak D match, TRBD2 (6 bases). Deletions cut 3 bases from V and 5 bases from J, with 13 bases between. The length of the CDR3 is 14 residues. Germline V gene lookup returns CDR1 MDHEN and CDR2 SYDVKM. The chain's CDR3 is CASSFDGRGETQYF. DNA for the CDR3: TGTGCCAGCAGTTTTGACGGGAGAGGGGAGACCCAGTACTTC.

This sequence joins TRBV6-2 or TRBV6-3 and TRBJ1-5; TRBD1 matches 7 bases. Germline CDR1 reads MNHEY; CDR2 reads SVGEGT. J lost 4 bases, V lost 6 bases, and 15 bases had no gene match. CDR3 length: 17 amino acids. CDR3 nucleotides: TGTGCCAGCAGCCCAGACAGGGCGCCTAGCCCAAATCAGCCCCAGCATTTT. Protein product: CASSPDRAPSPNQPQHF.

The CDR3 nucleotides are TGCGCCAGCAGCCAAGATCTCAGGGGAAGCTATGGCTACACCTTC. The encoded protein is CASSQDLRGSYGYTF. This chain connects TRBV4-1 to TRBJ1-2, with D possibly matching TRBD1 (6 bases). The CDR3 is 15 amino acids. The germline CDR1 and CDR2 sequences are MGHRA and YSYEKL. The V end was cut by 0 bases, the J end by 4 bases, with 12 bases between.

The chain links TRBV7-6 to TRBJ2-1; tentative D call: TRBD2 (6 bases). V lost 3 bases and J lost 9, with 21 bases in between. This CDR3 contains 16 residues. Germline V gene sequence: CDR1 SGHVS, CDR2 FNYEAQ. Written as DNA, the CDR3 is TGTGCCAGCAGCTTCCTTAGCGGCTCCCGCTTTAGTGAGCAGTTCTTC. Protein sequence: CASSFLSGSRFSEQFF. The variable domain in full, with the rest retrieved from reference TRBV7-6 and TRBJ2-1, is GAGVSQSPRYKVTKRGQDVALRCDPISGHVSLYWYRQALGQGPEFLTYFNYEAQQDKSGLPNDRFSAERPEGSISTLTIQRTEQRDSAMYRCASSFLSGSRFSEQFFGPGTRLTVL.

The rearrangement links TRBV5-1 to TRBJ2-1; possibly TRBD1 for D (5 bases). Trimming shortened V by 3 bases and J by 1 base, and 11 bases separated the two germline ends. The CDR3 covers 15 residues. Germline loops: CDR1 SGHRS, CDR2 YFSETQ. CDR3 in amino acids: CASSSQGESYNEQFF. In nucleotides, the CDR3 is TGCGCCAGCAGCTCCCAAGGGGAATCCTACAATGAGCAGTTCTTC. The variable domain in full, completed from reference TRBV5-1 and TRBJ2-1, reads KAGVTQTPRYLIKTRGQQVTLSCSPISGHRSVSWYQQTPGQGLQFLFEYFSETQRNKGNFPGRFSGRQFSNSRSEMNVSTLELGDSALYLCASSSQGESYNEQFFGPGTRLTVL.